This entry lists 19 T cell receptor beta chains sequenced from one sample in a study of T cell clonotyping in hematopoietic cell transplantation. Using immunoSEQ multiplex PCR, the repertoire was profiled, and TCRdb retains in-frame clones only, with some absent. The sample records some 14,000 clones, less than 98% being singletons. The source material was peripheral blood mononuclear cells, sampled 30 days after allogeneic stem cell transplant. The receptors were gathered from a female patient in her 50s who had an allogeneic stem cell transplant from an unrelated donor, so T cells may come from the graft donor. Some clones in this sample may be carry-over from other donors' samples.

The rearrangement links TRBV4-1 to TRBJ2-3; D is unresolved. The ends were cut back, 1 base at V and 0 bases at J, with 11 bases in the middle. The CDR3 length is 16 residues. Germline V gene sequence: CDR1 MGHRA, CDR2 YSYEKL. DNA for the CDR3: TGCGCCAGCAGCCAAGGAGAGCCCACGAGCACAGATACGCAGTATTTT. Its protein product is CASSQGEPTSTDTQYF.

The chain carries TRBV19 and TRBJ1-5; D remains unclear. Germline V gene lookup returns CDR1 LNHDA and CDR2 SQIVND (reference sequence). V was pared by 3 bases and J by 3 bases, with 9 bases between. There are 14 residues in the CDR3. This CDR3 reads CASSIGRSNQPQHF. The CDR3, as DNA: TGTGCCAGTAGTATCGGGCGGTCCAATCAGCCCCAGCATTTT.

The gene calls are TRBV7-8 and TRBJ2-3, with D possibly called TRBD1 or TRBD2 (7 bases each). The length of the CDR3 is 14 residues. Trimming took 5 bases from V and 6 from J, leaving 15 bases between them. Germline CDR1 and CDR2: SGHVS and FQNEAQ. The CDR3 region has the DNA TGTGCCAGCAGCCAGGGAGGGGGCAGGGATACGCAGTATTTT. It codes for CASSQGGGRDTQYF.

The chain carries TRBV18 and TRBJ1-5, with TRBD1 identical over 9 bases. Per the germline V gene, CDR1 is KGHSH and CDR2 is LQKENI. J lost 1 base, V lost 6 bases, and 7 bases had no gene match. The CDR3 extends over 16 amino acids. The CDR3 coding sequence is TGTGCCAGCTCTCCCGGGACAGGGTCGAGCAATCAGCCCCAGCATTTT. This gives the protein CASSPGTGSSNQPQHF.

The rearrangement links TRBV6-5 to TRBJ1-1; no definite D call. The CDR3 covers 14 residues. The germline gives CDR1 MNHEY, CDR2 SVGAGI. Trimming removed 2 bases at V and 1 base at J, with 8 bases between. The CDR3 DNA follows: TGTGCCAGCAGTTACAGGTCGGGGAACACTGAAGCTTTCTTT. Amino acids: CASSYRSGNTEAFF.

The chain links TRBV27 to TRBJ2-1; D is perhaps TRBD2 (6 bases). The CDR3 loop spans 13 amino acids. Trimming removed 3 bases at V and 7 bases at J, with 10 bases between. CDR1 is MNHEY, CDR2 SMNVEV, per germline (reference sequence). CDR3 nucleotides: TGTGCCAGCAGTTTCGGAGGGGAAAATGAGCAGTTCTTC. This sequence encodes CASSFGGENEQFF.

The chain couples TRBV30 to TRBJ2-7; D unresolved. The V end lost 2 bases, the J end lost 4 bases, and 15 bases lay between the germline ends. The CDR3 extends over 14 amino acids. Germline V lookup: CDR1 GTSNPN, CDR2 SVGIG (reference sequence). The CDR3 DNA is TGTGCCTGGAGTCCACCGGGCCCGCCTTACGAGCAGTACTTC. Translated: CAWSPPGPPYEQYF.

The chain joins TRBV19 to TRBJ1-1, with 7 nucleotides matching TRBD1. The CDR3 extends over 11 amino acids. Germline assignment: CDR1 LNHDA and CDR2 SQIVND (reference sequence). The V segment lost 7 bases and the J segment 10 bases; nucleotides outside the gene matches: 6. This CDR3 is CASITGAGAFF. CDR3 sequence (DNA): TGTGCCAGTATCACAGGGGCTGGAGCTTTCTTT.

The rearrangement uses TRBV6-1 and TRBJ1-1; D unresolved. V was pared by 0 bases and J by 8 bases, with 7 bases between. From germline, CDR1 is MNHNS and CDR2 SASEGT. The CDR3 is 12 amino acids. The CDR3 spells CASSEAYGEAFF. Here the CDR3 DNA reads TGTGCCAGCAGTGAAGCGTACGGCGAAGCTTTCTTT.

CDR3 residues: CALRGTREQYF. The CDR3 DNA sequence: TGTGCCCTCAGGGGGACGCGCGAGCAGTACTTC. The chain combines TRBV30 with TRBJ2-7, with 7 positions matching TRBD1. CDR3 length equals 11 residues. From germline, CDR1 is GTSNPN and CDR2 SVGIG (reference sequence). The junction had 7 bases not matched to a gene; V was cut back by 8 bases and J by 6 bases.

The rearrangement joins TRBV7-8 to TRBJ1-2, with D possibly being TRBD1 (6 bases). The CDR3 has 15 residues. Germline values: CDR1 SGHVS, CDR2 FQNEAQ. V was trimmed by 5 bases and J by 2 bases, leaving 15 bases between them. CDR3 region: CASSVNRASNYGYTF. In nucleotides, the CDR3 is TGTGCCAGCAGCGTCAACAGGGCCTCGAACTATGGCTACACCTTC.

J is TRBJ1-5 and V is TRBV30; TRBD1 might be the D (5 bases). The CDR3 runs 12 residues. V was cut by 1 base and J by 7 bases, with 8 bases left in between. Germline CDR1 GTSNPN, CDR2 SVGIG (reference sequence). The CDR3 here is CAWSAGSQPQHF. CDR3 DNA: TGTGCCTGGAGTGCAGGGTCCCAGCCCCAGCATTTT.

Here the CDR3 reads CASSYSGTSDSYEQYF. The CDR3 bases are TGTGCCAGCAGTTACTCCGGGACTTCGGACTCCTACGAGCAGTACTTC. The rearrangement joins TRBV2 to TRBJ2-7; a weak D match, TRBD2 (6 bases). Germline assignment: CDR1 SNHLY and CDR2 FYNNEI. V lost 5 bases and J lost 0, with 17 bases in between. CDR3 length equals 16 residues.

The V gene is TRBV5-6, the J gene TRBJ2-2; 9 bases match TRBD1. Unmatched junction bases numbered 3, after V lost 3 bases and J lost 6 bases. Germline V gene lookup returns CDR1 SGHDT and CDR2 YYEEEE. CDR3 size: 14 residues. The CDR3 loop is CASSSGTGSGELFF. CDR3 DNA sequence: TGTGCCAGCAGCTCCGGGACAGGGTCCGGGGAGCTGTTTTTT.

V gene TRBV6-4 combines with J gene TRBJ2-1; 13 bases align to TRBD2. Germline loops: CDR1 MRHNA, CDR2 SNTAGT. J was trimmed by 0 bases and V by 7 bases; bases with no gene match: 12. This CDR3 spans 19 amino acids. This chain's CDR3 is CASKKPGTSGKSSYNEQFF. Here the CDR3 DNA reads TGTGCCAGCAAAAAGCCCGGGACTAGCGGGAAGAGCTCCTACAATGAGCAGTTCTTC.

The chain links TRBV19 to TRBJ1-1; maybe TRBD1 (6 bases). Per germline, CDR1 LNHDA and CDR2 SQIVND (reference sequence). CDR3 size: 17 residues. V lost 1 base and J lost 6, with 21 bases in between. The CDR3 coding sequence is TGTGCCAGTAGTATAGGCGATAGGGGGGCATCCAGCGCTGAAGCTTTCTTT. This codes for CASSIGDRGASSAEAFF.

The rearrangement joins TRBV6-4 to TRBJ1-2; 7 positions agree with TRBD1. V was pared by 6 bases and J by 2 bases, with 3 bases of the junction left unmatched. The germline V gene has CDR1 MRHNA and CDR2 SNTAGT. This CDR3 contains 13 residues. CDR3 sequence reads: CASSPGQNYGYTF. CDR3 in DNA: TGTGCCAGCAGCCCGGGACAGAACTATGGCTACACCTTC.

The chain uses TRBV5-1 and TRBJ2-7, with D unclear. Trimming shortened V by 4 bases and J by 0 bases, and 11 bases separated the two germline ends. CDR3 size: 14 residues. Germline CDR1 SGHRS, CDR2 YFSETQ. The chain's CDR3 is CASSVGESSYEQYF. CDR3 sequence (DNA): TGCGCCAGCAGCGTGGGCGAGAGCTCCTACGAGCAGTACTTC.

CDR3: CAWSEGGNQPQHF. CDR3 nucleotide sequence: TGTGCCTGGAGTGAAGGGGGCAATCAGCCCCAGCATTTT. The V gene is TRBV30, the J gene TRBJ1-5; maybe TRBD1 (5 bases). V lost 1 base to trimming and J lost 2 bases, with 6 bases between them. This CDR3 contains 13 residues. CDR1 and CDR2 (germline): GTSNPN, SVGIG (reference sequence).